A selection of T cell receptor beta chains follows, all from one sample in a study of T cells after yellow fever vaccination. From the 5' RACE reads, TCRdb called clonotypes with MiXCR, one entry per CDR3 protein. The sample lists about 400,000 distinct CDR3 sequences, 6.2% occurring once. Material: PBMCs, obtained 5 days after the yellow fever booster vaccination. These receptors all stem from a young man who received the YFV17D yellow fever vaccine. The CDR3 runs from the conserved cysteine through the conserved F or W. D genes are given only for firm matches. Size is stated for part of the rows, as once, few or many counts, or as a class when the clone is expanded.

size	V	D	J	DNA	CDR3
.	TRBV6-5	.	TRBJ2-6	TGTGCCAGCATTAACGACCTCTTGTCTGGGGCCAACGTCCTGACTTTC	CASINDLLSGANVLTF
.	TRBV23-1	TRBD2	TRBJ2-1	TGCGCCAGCAGTCAATCTGAGGCTAGCGGGAGATCTCGGCGTGAGCAGTTCTTC	CASSQSEASGRSRREQFF
many	TRBV24-1	.	TRBJ2-5	TGTGCCACCAGTGATTTTATGGGTGGAGAGACCCAGTACTTC	CATSDFMGGETQYF
few	TRBV9	TRBD1	TRBJ2-6	TGTGCCAGCGAAAACAGGGGCTTTGGGGCCAACGTCCTGACTTTC	CASENRGFGANVLTF
.	TRBV30	TRBD1	TRBJ2-4	TGTGCCGGGTTAGACAGGGGGTGGGCCAAAAACATTCAGTACTTC	CAGLDRGWAKNIQYF
.	TRBV29-1	.	TRBJ1-1	TGCAGCGCTATGAACACTGAAGCTTTCTTT	CSAMNTEAFF
many	TRBV12-5	TRBD1	TRBJ1-1	TGTGCTAGTGGTCCCCCACAAGACAGGGCGATTACTGAAGCTTTCTTT	CASGPPQDRAITEAFF
few	TRBV14	TRBD2	TRBJ2-1	TGTGCCAGCAGCCCCTCCCAACTAGCGGGCGACCCTTCCTACAATGAGCAGTTCTTC	CASSPSQLAGDPSYNEQFF
many	TRBV29-1	TRBD1	TRBJ2-1	TGCAGCGCGAGGGGGCTTGGGCTAGCCGGGCTACTCAATGAGCAGTTCTTC	CSARGLGLAGLLNEQFF
.	TRBV5-5	.	TRBJ2-5	TGTGCCAGCAGCCTGGGGGTAGTCGAGACCCAGTACTTC	CASSLGVVETQYF
few	TRBV3-1	TRBD1	TRBJ2-3	TGTGCCAGCAGCCAAACGACAGGGCGTCCCGATACGCAGTATTTT	CASSQTTGRPDTQYF
many	TRBV7-2	.	TRBJ2-1	TGTGCCAGCAGCGTAAACTCCTACAATGAGCAGTTCTTC	CASSVNSYNEQFF
.	TRBV4-2	TRBD1	TRBJ1-4	TGTGCCAGCAGCCAAGTTCAGAGTCAACAGGGGGAAAAACTGTTTTTT	CASSQVQSQQGEKLFF
.	TRBV10-3	TRBD1	TRBJ2-3	TGTGCCATCGGGGACCAAAGACAGGGGGCAGATACGCAGTATTTT	CAIGDQRQGADTQYF
.	TRBV20-1	.	TRBJ1-5	TGCAGTGCTAGAACCGAAATCAATCAGCCCCAGCATTTT	CSARTEINQPQHF
many	TRBV7-2	TRBD1	TRBJ2-7	TGTGCCAGCAGCTTTCAGGGGGCAGGGTACGAGCAGTACTTC	CASSFQGAGYEQYF
.	TRBV29-1	.	TRBJ1-1	TGCAGCGTTGTCCCGGGACGCCGAGGGGCTGAAGCTTTCTTT	CSVVPGRRGAEAFF
many	TRBV5-6	TRBD1	TRBJ2-3	TGTGCCAGCAGCCCCACAGGGGCAGATACGCAGTATTTT	CASSPTGADTQYF
.	TRBV4-1	.	TRBJ2-1	TGCGCCAGCAGCCAAGCGCGCGGAAACTACAATGAGCAGTTCTTC	CASSQARGNYNEQFF
.	TRBV10-3	TRBD2	TRBJ2-1	TGTGCCATCAGTGTGCTAGGACTAGCGGGAGACCATGAGCAGTTCTTC	CAISVLGLAGDHEQFF